The 25 T cell receptor beta chains below come from one sample, sequenced in a study of T cell changes during pregnancy in multiple sclerosis. Measured with immunoSEQ multiplex PCR; TCRdb has only the in-frame clones, and not every one. The sample consists of tens of thousands of clones, 90% of them appearing once. Sequencing used peripheral blood, obtained in the third trimester of pregnancy. These receptors were collected from a female donor with multiple sclerosis, enrolled in a pregnancy study.

This chain links TRBV9 with TRBJ2-5; possibly TRBD1 for D (6 bases). V was clipped by 3 bases and J by 4 bases, with 19 bases between them. CDR3 length: 16 amino acids. CDR1 is SGDLS, CDR2 YYNGEE, per germline. CDR3 amino acids: CASSATQGYSGETQYF. The CDR3 DNA reads as TGTGCCAGCAGCGCAACACAGGGATATTCGGGAGAGACCCAGTACTTC.

The chain recombines TRBV10-3 with TRBJ2-1, with 12 bases that match TRBD2. CDR3 size: 18 residues. Germline loops: CDR1 ENHRY, CDR2 SYGVKD. The trim removed 5 bases at V and 3 bases at J, leaving 11 bases unmatched. The CDR3 loop is CAISSGTSGPRGYNEQFF. The CDR3, as DNA: TGTGCCATCAGTTCCGGGACTAGCGGGCCCCGGGGCTACAATGAGCAGTTCTTC.

The chain is built from TRBV7-2 and TRBJ2-2, with 7 bases lining up with TRBD1. V gave up 3 bases and J gave up 0 bases; unmatched junction bases: 7. The CDR3 extends over 17 amino acids. From germline, CDR1 is SGHTA and CDR2 FQGNSA. The CDR3 sequence is CASSFPYDRANTGELFF. In nucleotides, the CDR3 is TGTGCCAGCAGCTTCCCCTACGACAGGGCGAACACCGGGGAGCTGTTTTTT.

The CDR3 region is CASSAYSYSNQPQHF. CDR3 DNA sequence: TGTGCCAGCAGTGCCTACAGTTATAGCAATCAGCCCCAGCATTTT. The chain carries TRBV2 and TRBJ1-5; D is uncertain. V lost 4 bases and J lost 0, with 10 bases in between. The CDR3 is 15 amino acids. Germline V gives CDR1 SNHLY, CDR2 FYNNEI.

The chain couples TRBV7-2 to TRBJ1-5; no definite D call. Trimming shortened V by 2 bases and J by 6 bases, and 14 bases separated the two germline ends. Looked up from germline, CDR1 is SGHTA and CDR2 is FQGNSA. The CDR3 contains 15 residues. Written as DNA, the CDR3 is TGTGCCAGCAGCTTAATATGGGGAGAGAGTCAGCCCCAGCATTTT. Amino acids: CASSLIWGESQPQHF. Combining the CDR3 with reference TRBV7-2 and TRBJ1-5 gives the whole variable domain GAGVSQSPSNKVTEKGKDVELRCDPISGHTALYWYRQSLGQGLEFLIYFQGNSAPDKSGLPSDRFSAERTGGSVSTLTIQRTQQEDSAVYLCASSLIWGESQPQHFGDGTRLSIL.

The CDR3, as DNA: TGCGCCAGCAGCCAAGAAAGGGGACAAGATTACAATGAGCAGTTCTTC. It translates to CASSQERGQDYNEQFF. V gene TRBV4-1 combines with J gene TRBJ2-1; D is possibly TRBD1 (6 bases). The CDR3 sequence is 16 residues long. The V end lost 0 bases, the J end lost 4 bases, and 13 bases lay between the germline ends. Germline lookup yields CDR1 MGHRA and CDR2 YSYEKL.

CDR3 amino acids: CASNPSQNQNTGELFF. The CDR3 nucleotides are TGTGCCAGCAACCCTTCACAGAATCAGAACACCGGGGAGCTGTTTTTT. The rearrangement uses TRBV9 and TRBJ2-2; D not resolved. Looked up from germline, CDR1 is SGDLS and CDR2 is YYNGEE. Trimming pared 6 bases from V and 1 base from J, leaving 16 bases between. CDR3 length equals 16 residues.

The chain is built from TRBV4-2 and TRBJ2-7; 10 positions match TRBD2. Germline values: CDR1 LGHNA, CDR2 YNFKEQ. J was trimmed by 6 bases and V by 1 base; bases with no gene match: 9. The CDR3 is made up of 16 amino acids. CDR3 sequence: CASSQGLASGSGEQYF. CDR3 in DNA: TGTGCCAGCAGCCAAGGATTGGCTAGCGGGAGTGGCGAGCAGTACTTC.

V gene TRBV27 combines with J gene TRBJ2-5; D is possibly TRBD2 (7 bases). From germline, CDR1 is MNHEY and CDR2 SMNVEV (reference sequence). Trimming took 5 bases from V and 2 from J, leaving 18 bases between them. The CDR3 length is 16 residues. The CDR3 DNA is TGTGCCAGCAGTCCTTTGAGGGGGGGCCGGCAAGAGACCCAGTACTTC. It encodes CASSPLRGGRQETQYF.

The J gene is TRBJ2-7, the V gene TRBV5-6, with TRBD2 identical over 10 bases. The V gene end was trimmed by 5 bases and the J gene end by 7 bases; junction bases not matched to a gene: 12. CDR3 length: 15 residues. Germline CDR1 SGHDT, CDR2 YYEEEE. In nucleotides, the CDR3 is TGTGCCAGCAGTGACAGCGGGAGGGCCGTACGGGAGCAGTACTTC. Amino acid sequence: CASSDSGRAVREQYF.

This clone was counted a single time. The chain couples TRBV28 to TRBJ2-4; D is possibly TRBD1 (8 bases). This CDR3 has 14 amino acids. Germline CDR1 and CDR2: MDHEN and SYDVKM. Trimming removed 10 bases at V and 7 bases at J, with 20 bases between. CDR3 residues: CATSSGTGSNIQYF. The CDR3 region has the DNA TGTGCCACCTCAAGCGGGACAGGCTCCAACATTCAGTACTTC. The complete variable domain, with remaining parts taken from reference TRBV28 and TRBJ2-4, reads DVKVTQSSRYLVKRTGEKVFLECVQDMDHENMFWYRQDPGLGLRLIYFSYDVKMKEKGDIPEGYSVSREKKERFSLILESASTNQTSMYLCATSSGTGSNIQYFGAGTRLSVL.

The rearrangement joins TRBV7-9 to TRBJ1-4; TRBD1 aligns across 7 bases. CDR1 SEHNR and CDR2 FQNEAQ come from the germline V gene (reference sequence). The CDR3 length is 14 residues. V dropped 5 bases and J dropped 5; count of bases not matched to a gene: 5. CDR3 DNA sequence: TGTGCCAGCAGCCCCAGGGGGGAGAATGAAAAACTGTTTTTT. It yields the protein CASSPRGENEKLFF.

The chain links TRBV5-5 to TRBJ1-2; 10 bases align to TRBD1. The CDR3 has 14 residues. Per germline, CDR1 SGHKS and CDR2 YYEKEE (reference sequence). With 0 bases clipped from V and 8 bases from J, the junction kept 4 bases outside the gene matches. Written as DNA, the CDR3 is TGTGCCAGCAGCTTGGAGCCGACAGGGGGCGGCTACACCTTC. It specifies CASSLEPTGGGYTF.

This sequence joins TRBV29-1 and TRBJ2-5; TRBD1 is a possible D gene (6 bases). CDR1 is SQVTM and CDR2 is ANQGSEA in the germline V gene. The CDR3 covers 13 residues. The V end was cut by 4 bases, the J end by 1 base, with 10 bases between. Here the CDR3 reads CSVVGTPQETQYF. The CDR3 DNA follows: TGCAGCGTTGTCGGGACACCCCAAGAGACCCAGTACTTC.

The J gene is TRBJ2-1, the V gene TRBV9; 8 bases line up with TRBD2. CDR3 length: 14 residues. Germline assignment: CDR1 SGDLS and CDR2 YYNGEE. Trimming at V came to 0 bases and at J to 9 bases, leaving 5 bases not matched to a gene. For the CDR3, the DNA is TGTGCCAGCAGCGTAGCGGGGGGGGTTACTGAGCAGTTCTTC. The encoded protein is CASSVAGGVTEQFF.

As DNA, the CDR3 is TGTGCCAGCAGCGAGGGGGATGGTGGCTACACCTTC. It is translated as CASSEGDGGYTF. This chain links TRBV11-2 with TRBJ1-2, with D maybe TRBD1 (6 bases). The CDR3 totals 12 residues. V lost 5 bases and J 7 bases, leaving 11 bases between the germline ends. Per germline, CDR1 SGHAT and CDR2 FQNNGV.

This sequence joins TRBV15 and TRBJ1-1, with 7 positions matching TRBD1. The CDR3 consists of 14 residues. V was clipped by 4 bases and J by 1 base; unmatched bases: 3. Germline V CDR1 and CDR2: LNHNV, YYDKDF (reference sequence). The chain's CDR3 is CATSTDRRNTEAFF. The DNA of the CDR3 is TGTGCCACCAGCACGGACAGGCGGAACACTGAAGCTTTCTTT. The full variable domain, its missing parts supplied by reference TRBV15 and TRBJ1-1, is DAMVIQNPRYQVTQFGKPVTLSCSQTLNHNVMYWYQQKSSQAPKLLFHYYDKDFNNEADTPDNFQSRRPNTSFCFLDIRSPGLGDTAMYLCATSTDRRNTEAFFGQGTRLTVV.

The gene calls are TRBV10-3 and TRBJ1-1, with 7 bases identical to TRBD1. Germline lookup yields CDR1 ENHRY and CDR2 SYGVKD. The CDR3 extends over 17 amino acids. The V gene end was trimmed by 4 bases and the J gene end by 3 bases; junction bases not matched to a gene: 14. This CDR3 is CAISGHRDSGGDTEAFF. CDR3 sequence (DNA): TGTGCCATCAGTGGGCATCGGGACAGCGGAGGAGACACTGAAGCTTTCTTT.

The chain is built from TRBV5-1 and TRBJ2-5; 10 bases are shared with TRBD2. Per germline, CDR1 SGHRS and CDR2 YFSETQ. V was pared by 4 bases and J by 0 bases, with 9 bases of the junction left unmatched. The length of the CDR3 is 17 residues. Here the CDR3 reads CASSRLGLAGDQETQYF. CDR3 sequence (DNA): TGCGCCAGCAGCCGTCTAGGTCTAGCGGGGGACCAAGAGACCCAGTACTTC.

This chain joins TRBV27 and TRBJ2-2; possible D gene TRBD2, 6 bases. The CDR3 is 13 amino acids. The V end lost 6 bases, the J end lost 1 base, and 6 bases lay between the germline ends. Germline assignment: CDR1 MNHEY and CDR2 SMNVEV (reference sequence). The CDR3 nucleotides read TGTGCCAGCAGGCGGGAGAACACCGGGGAGCTGTTTTTT. It specifies CASRRENTGELFF.

This clone was seen only once. J is TRBJ1-2 and V is TRBV5-5, with 7 positions matching TRBD1. CDR1 is SGHKS, CDR2 YYEKEE, per germline (reference sequence). This CDR3 spans 15 amino acids. V gave up 3 bases and J gave up 4 bases; unmatched junction bases: 9. This chain's CDR3 is CASSYADRPVYGYTF. The CDR3 DNA is TGTGCCAGCAGCTACGCGGACAGGCCTGTCTATGGCTACACCTTC.

This clone was seen just once. V gene TRBV7-9 combines with J gene TRBJ1-2; 10 nucleotides match TRBD1. Trimming removed 1 base from V and 4 bases from J; junction bases left unmatched: 3. Per the germline V gene, CDR1 is SEHNR and CDR2 is FQNEAQ (reference sequence). The CDR3 length is 15 residues. DNA of the CDR3: TGTGCCAGCAGCTTAGATTGGGACAGGGGCTATGGCTACACCTTC. Protein: CASSLDWDRGYGYTF.

The rearrangement links TRBV2 to TRBJ1-2; tentatively, D is TRBD1 (6 bases). The CDR3 sequence is 12 residues long. Per germline, CDR1 SNHLY and CDR2 FYNNEI. V was pared by 7 bases and J by 4 bases, with 10 bases between. CDR3 DNA: TGTGCCAGCATTCTGGACAGCTATGGCTACACCTTC. Encoded protein: CASILDSYGYTF.

The chain links TRBV6-6 to TRBJ1-1; a possible D gene is TRBD1 (6 bases). This CDR3 is built from 15 residues. Germline V gene sequence: CDR1 MNHNY, CDR2 SVGAGI (reference sequence). V shed 3 bases and J shed 5 bases, with 16 bases lying between them. CDR3 in DNA: TGTGCCAGCAGTTATGTAGGGGGGGTCGGGACTGAAGCTTTCTTT. Protein sequence: CASSYVGGVGTEAFF.

This clone has just one count. This chain links TRBV27 with TRBJ1-1; D is possibly TRBD1 (6 bases). Per germline, CDR1 MNHEY and CDR2 SMNVEV (reference sequence). V was clipped by 6 bases and J by 3 bases, with 17 bases between them. This CDR3 comprises 15 residues. The chain's CDR3 is CASRSGGGADTEAFF. The CDR3 DNA is TGTGCCAGCAGATCGGGGGGGGGCGCGGACACTGAAGCTTTCTTT.